This entry features one TCR beta chain sequence. This specimen comes from a study of T cell responses to AZD1222 COVID-19 vaccine. Deletions cut 7 bases from V and 8 bases from J, with 15 bases between. Germline V gives CDR1 SQVTM, CDR2 ANQGSEA. The CDR3 loop spans 12 amino acids. The table came from immunoSEQ multiplex PCR; TCRdb's copy has only in-frame clones and leaves some out. The table has tens of thousands of clones, around four fifths seen once. The chain carries TRBV29-1 and TRBJ1-5; D is possibly TRBD1 (5 bases). The sample in question was peripheral blood, obtained 28 days after the second AZD1222 dose. The clonotype originates from an adult who received the AZD1222 COVID-19 vaccine. The CDR3 spells CSASRVGEPQHF. CDR3 sequence (DNA): TGCAGCGCCTCGCGGGTGGGGGAGCCCCAGCATTTT. Together with reference TRBV29-1 and TRBJ1-5, the CDR3 gives the full variable domain: SAVISQKPSRDICQRGTSLTIQCQVDSQVTMMFWYRQQPGQSLTLIATANQGSEATYESGFVIDKFPISRPNLTFSTLTVSNMSPEDSSIYLCSASRVGEPQHFGDGTRLSIL.